The T cell receptor beta chain described here comes from a study of T cell responses to AZD1222 COVID-19 vaccine. The repertoire was sequenced with immunoSEQ multiplex PCR; TCRdb's copy has only in-frame clones and lacks some. The sample has 100,000 to 150,000 clones; 75% to 90% are singletons. Whether given at about 4 or about 12 weeks, second doses were pooled. Germline-derived CDR1 and CDR2 are WSHSY and SAAADI. With V trimmed by 6 bases and J by 2 bases, 4 bases remained unmatched. The CDR3 has 14 amino acids. Study outcomes and limitations: Breadth and depth of Spike-specific TCRs rose after two AZD1222 doses.

A remark on this clone: What it binds is unknown.

This sequence was found in an adult who received the AZD1222 COVID-19 vaccine. This chain uses TRBV10-2 with TRBJ2-3, with TRBD2 matching 8 bases. This material consisted of peripheral blood, taken 28 days after the second AZD1222 dose. The CDR3 reads CASSVAGTTDTQYF. The CDR3 DNA follows: TGCGCCAGCAGCGTAGCGGGGACCACAGATACGCAGTATTTT.